Below are 25 T cell receptor beta chains sequenced from a single sample in a study of cytomegalovirus exposure and HLA in healthy donors. Primers included in the PCR were 60 Vbeta and 13 Jbeta primers. Method: immunoSEQ multiplex PCR; TCRdb's copy keeps in-frame clones and lacks some. The sample has roughly 150,000 clones, 9.4% seen once. The sequencing input was PBMCs. The receptors come from a male donor in good health and CMV-seronegative.

This clone was picked up a small number of times. CDR3 in amino acids: CSVEKAGYYEQYF. The CDR3 nucleotides are TGCAGCGTTGAAAAGGCAGGGTACTACGAGCAGTACTTC. The gene calls are TRBV29-1 and TRBJ2-7, with D possibly TRBD1 on 5 matching bases. With 2 bases removed from V and 3 bases from J, the gap between germline ends came to 11 bases. Germline V CDR1 and CDR2: SQVTM, ANQGSEA. This CDR3 comprises 13 residues.

There are a few counts of this clone. The rearrangement joins TRBV5-6 to TRBJ2-7; TRBD1 matches 7 bases. The ends lost 2 bases at V and 5 bases at J; junction bases unmatched: 10. Germline CDR1 and CDR2: SGHDT and YYEEEE. The CDR3 contains 15 residues. The CDR3 bases are TGTGCCAGCAGCTTTAGACAGGGAAGGGGCGACGAGCAGTACTTC. Translating it yields CASSFRQGRGDEQYF.

This clone was picked up a small number of times. The chain employs TRBV30 and TRBJ2-2; the D gene is possibly TRBD1 (5 bases). From germline, CDR1 is GTSNPN and CDR2 SVGIG (reference sequence). Trimming stripped 2 bases from V and 1 base from J, with 5 bases between. This CDR3 spans 13 amino acids. The CDR3 loop reads CAWSTGNTGELFF. In nucleotides, the CDR3 is TGTGCCTGGAGTACAGGGAACACCGGGGAGCTGTTTTTT.

The chain employs TRBV11-1 and TRBJ2-5, with 9 nucleotides matching TRBD1. Germline trimming cut 2 bases from V and 5 bases from J; bases unmatched to any gene: 6. The CDR3 has 15 residues. Germline V gene lookup returns CDR1 SGHAT and CDR2 FQDESV (reference sequence). CDR3 loop: CASSLRTGGGETQYF. As DNA, the CDR3 is TGTGCCAGCAGCTTAAGAACAGGGGGCGGTGAGACCCAGTACTTC. The full variable domain, rest sourced from reference TRBV11-1 and TRBJ2-5, is EAEVAQSPRYKITEKSQAVAFWCDPISGHATLYWYRQILGQGPELLVQFQDESVVDDSQLPKDRFSAERLKGVDSTLKIQPAELGDSAMYLCASSLRTGGGETQYFGPGTRLLVL.

In this sample, this clone turned up a few times. This chain links TRBV27 with TRBJ2-2, with a weak D call TRBD2 (5 bases). Germline loops: CDR1 MNHEY, CDR2 SMNVEV (reference sequence). This CDR3 is built from 16 residues. V was clipped by 5 bases and J by 0 bases, with 13 bases between them. CDR3 protein: CASSPISGTNTGELFF. As DNA, the CDR3 is TGTGCCAGCAGTCCAATCTCCGGGACGAACACCGGGGAGCTGTTTTTT.

The rearrangement uses TRBV9 and TRBJ2-1, with 7 bases lining up with TRBD1. This CDR3 spans 16 amino acids. CDR1 is SGDLS and CDR2 is YYNGEE in the germline V gene. The V and J ends lost 4 bases and 7 bases, in that order; junction bases with no gene match: 14. The chain's CDR3 is CASSTSRTGALNEQFF. DNA of the CDR3: TGTGCCAGCAGCACCTCTCGTACAGGGGCCCTGAATGAGCAGTTCTTC.

V is TRBV9 and J is TRBJ1-5, with D possibly matching TRBD1 (5 bases). This CDR3 spans 14 amino acids. V lost 4 bases and J 4 bases, leaving 12 bases between the germline ends. Per the germline V gene, CDR1 is SGDLS and CDR2 is YYNGEE. The CDR3 region has the DNA TGTGCCAGCAGCAGCGACAGATCAAATCAGCCCCAGCATTTT. This gives the protein CASSSDRSNQPQHF.

This chain connects TRBV13 to TRBJ2-1, with 14 bases aligning to TRBD2. This CDR3 spans 18 amino acids. V shed 6 bases and J 5 bases; nucleotides not matched to a gene: 12. The germline CDR1 and CDR2 sequences are PRHDT and FYEKMQ (reference sequence). CDR3 region: CASSREGLAGDPHNEQFF. Written as DNA, the CDR3 is TGTGCCAGCAGTCGTGAGGGACTAGCGGGAGACCCTCACAATGAGCAGTTCTTC.

This clone was counted only a few times. The chain couples TRBV7-3 to TRBJ2-1; D is undetermined. Between the trimmed V and J ends, which lost 4 bases and 1 base, there was a span of 14 bases. The CDR3 runs to 16 residues. Looked up from germline, CDR1 is SGHTA and CDR2 is FQGTGA. CDR3 in DNA: TGTGCCAGCAGCTCAGACTTCCTAGTATCCTACAATGAGCAGTTCTTC. Protein: CASSSDFLVSYNEQFF.

The chain carries TRBV2 and TRBJ2-2, with 8 bases that match TRBD2. The CDR3 has 15 amino acids. Germline lookup yields CDR1 SNHLY and CDR2 FYNNEI. Germline trimming cut 7 bases from V and 1 base from J; bases unmatched to any gene: 5. The CDR3 here is CASNALAGNTGELFF. The CDR3 DNA sequence: TGTGCCAGCAACGCCCTAGCGGGGAACACCGGGGAGCTGTTTTTT.

This clone was seen only a few times. In DNA form, the CDR3 reads TGCGCCAGCAGCCTATTCCCCGGGACAGGGGGGGGGAGCAATCAGCCCCAGCATTTT. This gives the protein CASSLFPGTGGGSNQPQHF. The rearrangement links TRBV4-1 to TRBJ1-5; 11 positions agree with TRBD1. The CDR3 runs to 19 residues. The germline V gene has CDR1 MGHRA and CDR2 YSYEKL. V trimming: 4 bases; J trimming: 1 base; junction bases outside the gene matches: 12.

This clone appeared a few times. The V call is TRBV28, the J call TRBJ1-5, with 9 bases lining up with TRBD1. Germline CDR1 MDHEN, CDR2 SYDVKM. The CDR3 runs to 15 residues. V was pared by 6 bases and J by 7 bases, with 10 bases of the junction left unmatched. The CDR3 DNA sequence: TGTGCCAGCAGCTATTCCGGGACAGGGAAGCAGCCCCAGCATTTT. It encodes CASSYSGTGKQPQHF.

A few counts support this clone. V gene TRBV19 combines with J gene TRBJ2-7, with D tentatively TRBD1 (6 bases). Trimming stripped 5 bases from V and 2 bases from J, with 13 bases between. The germline gives CDR1 LNHDA, CDR2 SQIVND (reference sequence). The CDR3 runs 14 residues. DNA for the CDR3: TGTGCCAGTAGTCTCCGATGGGACACCTACGAGCAGTACTTC. It codes for CASSLRWDTYEQYF. The full variable domain, with the rest looked up from reference TRBV19 and TRBJ2-7, is DGGITQSPKYLFRKEGQNVTLSCEQNLNHDAMYWYRQDPGQGLRLIYYSQIVNDFQKGDIAEGYSVSREKKESFPLTVTSAQKNPTAFYLCASSLRWDTYEQYFGPGTRLTVT.

This clone appeared a few times. This chain links TRBV9 with TRBJ2-2; 7 nucleotides line up with TRBD2. J lost 6 bases, V lost 3 bases, and 2 bases had no gene match. Germline lookup yields CDR1 SGDLS and CDR2 YYNGEE. The length of the CDR3 is 13 residues. CDR3 protein: CASSGGGAGELFF. The CDR3 region has the DNA TGTGCCAGCAGCGGGGGGGGTGCCGGGGAGCTGTTTTTT.

This clone was observed a handful of times. This sequence joins TRBV4-3 and TRBJ2-7, with D possibly being TRBD1 (6 bases). CDR3 size: 15 residues. Germline lookup yields CDR1 LGHNA and CDR2 YSLEER. Deletions cut 0 bases from V and 3 bases from J, with 12 bases between. The CDR3 reads CASSQDSDRIYEQYF. The CDR3 coding sequence is TGCGCCAGCAGCCAAGATTCAGACAGGATCTACGAGCAGTACTTC.

This chain connects TRBV4-3 to TRBJ2-3; 7 bases are a match to TRBD1. This CDR3 region has 18 residues. The V and J ends lost 0 bases and 2 bases, in that order; junction bases with no gene match: 11. CDR1 is LGHNA and CDR2 is YSLEER in the germline V gene. Here the CDR3 DNA reads TGCGCCAGCAGCCAAGAAGGAAGGGGGACAGCGGTCACAGATACGCAGTATTTT. It encodes CASSQEGRGTAVTDTQYF.

This rearrangement joins TRBV27 to TRBJ2-2; TRBD2 aligns across 13 bases. V lost 8 bases to trimming and J lost 5 bases; unmatched junction nucleotides: 8. CDR3 length: 16 amino acids. The V gene's germline CDR1 is MNHEY and CDR2 SMNVEV (reference sequence). The CDR3 DNA sequence: TGTGCCAGCCGCCTAATACTAGCGGGAGGGACCGGGGAGCTGTTTTTT. It encodes CASRLILAGGTGELFF.

This clone was counted between two and nine times. This rearrangement joins TRBV7-2 to TRBJ2-1, with D possibly matching TRBD2 (6 bases). The CDR3 contains 15 residues. V lost 1 base to trimming and J lost 8 bases, with 15 bases between them. Germline V CDR1 and CDR2: SGHTA, FQGNSA. The CDR3 sequence is CASSLGLDQLYEQFF. In nucleotides, the CDR3 is TGTGCCAGCAGCTTAGGACTAGATCAGCTGTATGAGCAGTTCTTC.

The V gene is TRBV28, the J gene TRBJ2-2; 8 nucleotides line up with TRBD2. CDR3 size: 17 residues. V gave up 6 bases and J gave up 0 bases; unmatched junction bases: 9. CDR1 is MDHEN, CDR2 SYDVKM, per germline. The CDR3 DNA follows: TGTGCCAGCAGACCGAGTACACTAGCGGCGAACACCGGGGAGCTGTTTTTT. Its translation: CASRPSTLAANTGELFF.

In this sample, this clone turned up a few times. The rearrangement links TRBV7-9 to TRBJ2-6, with 7 bases matching TRBD1. CDR3 length: 15 residues. The germline V gene has CDR1 SEHNR and CDR2 FQNEAQ (reference sequence). V trimming: 5 bases; J trimming: 2 bases; junction bases outside the gene matches: 3. The CDR3 region has the DNA TGTGCCAGCAGCGTCGGACAGGCTGGGGCCAACGTCCTGACTTTC. Its translation: CASSVGQAGANVLTF.

This clone was seen more than once but under ten times. The chain has TRBV11-2 and TRBJ2-7, with 12 nucleotides matching TRBD2. Germline V gives CDR1 SGHAT, CDR2 FQNNGV. The CDR3 totals 15 residues. Unmatched junction bases numbered 8, after V lost 5 bases and J lost 6 bases. The CDR3 region is CASSPTSGSIPEQYF. CDR3 nucleotides: TGTGCCAGCAGCCCGACTAGCGGGAGTATTCCCGAGCAGTACTTC.

The sample holds a few counts of this clone. J is TRBJ2-1 and V is TRBV5-1, with TRBD1 matching over 12 bases. Losses at the gene ends were 0 bases for V and 7 bases for J; bases not matched to a gene: 8. CDR3 length: 17 residues. Germline lookup yields CDR1 SGHRS and CDR2 YFSETQ. The CDR3 DNA follows: TGCGCCAGCAGCTTGGTATTTCGGGACAGGGGGCTTAATGAGCAGTTCTTC. It is translated as CASSLVFRDRGLNEQFF.

The gene calls are TRBV29-1 and TRBJ1-1; 8 bases agree with TRBD1. Trimming at V came to 7 bases and at J to 1 base, leaving 2 bases not matched to a gene. CDR3 size: 12 residues. In germline, CDR1 is SQVTM, CDR2 ANQGSEA. Here the CDR3 DNA reads TGCAGCGGGGGGACAGGGAACACTGAAGCTTTCTTT. It translates to CSGGTGNTEAFF.

The V gene is TRBV5-1, the J gene TRBJ2-3, with 10 nucleotides matching TRBD2. V lost 5 bases, J lost 5 bases, and 8 bases stayed unmatched. There are 15 residues in the CDR3. CDR1 SGHRS and CDR2 YFSETQ come from the germline V gene. The CDR3 spells CASRGSGRALDTQYF. The CDR3 bases are TGCGCCAGCAGGGGAAGCGGGAGGGCCCTAGATACGCAGTATTTT.

This clone was counted between two and nine times. The chain carries TRBV19 and TRBJ1-4, with D maybe TRBD1 (6 bases). Germline V gene data show CDR1 as LNHDA and CDR2 as SQIVND (reference sequence). Trimming removed 7 bases at V and 0 bases at J, with 18 bases between. The CDR3 loop spans 17 amino acids. CDR3 sequence reads: CASKIGQGSTTNEKLFF. The CDR3 bases are TGTGCCAGTAAAATAGGCCAGGGGAGCACAACTAATGAAAAACTGTTTTTT. The complete variable domain, with remaining parts taken from reference TRBV19 and TRBJ1-4, reads DGGITQSPKYLFRKEGQNVTLSCEQNLNHDAMYWYRQDPGQGLRLIYYSQIVNDFQKGDIAEGYSVSREKKESFPLTVTSAQKNPTAFYLCASKIGQGSTTNEKLFFGSGTQLSVL.